This T cell receptor (beta chain) was identified during a study of blood T cell repertoires in COVID-19. On the study more broadly: Specimens from acute and convalescent COVID-19 originated in the United States, Italy and Spain.

Patients at the Seattle site were enrolled during active infection and followed longitudinally. Original data processing: Estimated nucleated cell counts came from reference gene primer amplification. Generated by immunoSEQ multiplex PCR, the TCRdb table keeps only in-frame clones and is missing some. V, J and clone size are taken as reported in that table, and D and trimming were inferred from the DNA itself. The table lists about 95,000 clones, about four fifths of them singletons. CDR1 and CDR2 (germline): MNHNS, SASEGT. V lost 3 bases to trimming and J lost 4 bases; unmatched junction nucleotides: 8. The CDR3 extends over 15 amino acids.

The sample consisted of peripheral blood. This TCR was recovered from a man older than 75 with COVID-19, enrolled during active disease. The rearrangement uses TRBV6-1 and TRBJ1-2; 7 bases align to TRBD1. Here the CDR3 DNA reads TGTGCCAGCAGTGATACAGGGGCCGCCCTCTATGGCTACACCTTC. Translated, it gives CASSDTGAALYGYTF.